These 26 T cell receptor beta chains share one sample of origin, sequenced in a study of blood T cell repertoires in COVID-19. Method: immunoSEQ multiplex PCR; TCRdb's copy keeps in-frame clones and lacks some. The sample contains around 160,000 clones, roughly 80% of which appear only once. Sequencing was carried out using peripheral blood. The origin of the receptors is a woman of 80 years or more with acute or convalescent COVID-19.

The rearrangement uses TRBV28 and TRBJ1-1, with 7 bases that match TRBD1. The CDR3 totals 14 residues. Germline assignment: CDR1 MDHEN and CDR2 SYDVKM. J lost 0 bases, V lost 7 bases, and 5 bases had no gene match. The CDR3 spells CASTRGQVNTEAFF. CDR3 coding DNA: TGTGCCAGCACCCGCGGACAGGTGAACACTGAAGCTTTCTTT.

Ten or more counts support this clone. The CDR3 DNA reads TGTGCCAGCAGGTACAGGGAGACCTACGAGCAGTACTTC. Translation gives CASRYRETYEQYF. The J gene is TRBJ2-7, the V gene TRBV27; tentative D call: TRBD1 (6 bases). This CDR3 has 13 residues. CDR1 MNHEY and CDR2 SMNVEV come from the germline V gene (reference sequence). Deletions cut 6 bases from V and 2 bases from J, with 11 bases between.

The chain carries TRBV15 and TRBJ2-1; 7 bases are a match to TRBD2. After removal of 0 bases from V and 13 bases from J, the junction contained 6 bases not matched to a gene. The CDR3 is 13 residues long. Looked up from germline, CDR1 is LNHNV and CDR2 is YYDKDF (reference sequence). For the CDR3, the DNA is TGTGCCACCAGCAGAGATCGGAGCGGGGCTCAGTTCTTC. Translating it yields CATSRDRSGAQFF.

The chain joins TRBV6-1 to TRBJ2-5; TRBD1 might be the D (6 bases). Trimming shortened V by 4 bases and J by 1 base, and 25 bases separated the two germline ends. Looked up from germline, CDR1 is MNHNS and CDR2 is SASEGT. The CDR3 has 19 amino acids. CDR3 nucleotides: TGTGCCAGCAGTGGCAGGCCTACAGGGTGGGGTAAGGTCCAAGAGACCCAGTACTTC. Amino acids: CASSGRPTGWGKVQETQYF.

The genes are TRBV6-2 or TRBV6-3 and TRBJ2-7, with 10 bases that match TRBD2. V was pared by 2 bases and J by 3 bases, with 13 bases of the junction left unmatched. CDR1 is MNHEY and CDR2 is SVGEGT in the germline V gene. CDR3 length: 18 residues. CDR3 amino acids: CASSYGSSGRALDYEQYF. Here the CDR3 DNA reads TGTGCCAGCAGTTACGGAAGCAGCGGGAGGGCCCTAGACTACGAGCAGTACTTC.

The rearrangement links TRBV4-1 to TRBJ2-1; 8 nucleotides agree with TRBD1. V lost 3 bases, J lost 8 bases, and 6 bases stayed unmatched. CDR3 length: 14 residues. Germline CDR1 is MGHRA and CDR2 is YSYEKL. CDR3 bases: TGCGCCAGCAGCCAGCCTACACAGGGGGATGAGCAGTTCTTC. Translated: CASSQPTQGDEQFF.

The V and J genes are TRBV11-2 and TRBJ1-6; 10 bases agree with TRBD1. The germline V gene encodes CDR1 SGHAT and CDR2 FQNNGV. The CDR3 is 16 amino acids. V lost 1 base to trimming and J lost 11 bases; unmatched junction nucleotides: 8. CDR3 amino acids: CASSLGQGAPMAPLHF. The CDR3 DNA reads TGTGCCAGCAGCTTAGGACAGGGGGCCCCTATGGCACCCCTCCACTTT.

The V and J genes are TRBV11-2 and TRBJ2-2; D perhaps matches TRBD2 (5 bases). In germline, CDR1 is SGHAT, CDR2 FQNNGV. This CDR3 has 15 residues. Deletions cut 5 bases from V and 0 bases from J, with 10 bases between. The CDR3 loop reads CASSLEVANTGELFF. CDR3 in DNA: TGTGCCAGCAGCCTGGAGGTTGCGAACACCGGGGAGCTGTTTTTT.

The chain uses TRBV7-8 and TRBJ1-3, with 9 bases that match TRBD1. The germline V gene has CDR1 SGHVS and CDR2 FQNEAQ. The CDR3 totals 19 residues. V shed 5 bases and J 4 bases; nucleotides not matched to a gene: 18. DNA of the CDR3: TGTGCCAGCAGCGGCCGTGGGGCAGGGACAGGGCTTATAGGAAACACCATATATTTT. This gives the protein CASSGRGAGTGLIGNTIYF.

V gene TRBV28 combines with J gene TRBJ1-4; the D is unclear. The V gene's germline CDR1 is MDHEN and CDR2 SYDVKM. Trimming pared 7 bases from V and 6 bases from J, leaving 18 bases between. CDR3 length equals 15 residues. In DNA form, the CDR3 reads TGTGCCAGCACCTCGCCGGGGAGCCGCCATGAAAAACTGTTTTTT. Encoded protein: CASTSPGSRHEKLFF. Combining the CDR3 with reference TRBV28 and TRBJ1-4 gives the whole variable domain DVKVTQSSRYLVKRTGEKVFLECVQDMDHENMFWYRQDPGLGLRLIYFSYDVKMKEKGDIPEGYSVSREKKERFSLILESASTNQTSMYLCASTSPGSRHEKLFFGSGTQLSVL.

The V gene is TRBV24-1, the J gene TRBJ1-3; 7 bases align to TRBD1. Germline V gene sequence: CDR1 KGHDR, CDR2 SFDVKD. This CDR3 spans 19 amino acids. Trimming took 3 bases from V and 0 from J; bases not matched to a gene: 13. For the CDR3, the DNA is TGTGCCACCAGTGATAGAACGGGACAGATTTACCTCTCTGGAAACACCATATATTTT. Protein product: CATSDRTGQIYLSGNTIYF.

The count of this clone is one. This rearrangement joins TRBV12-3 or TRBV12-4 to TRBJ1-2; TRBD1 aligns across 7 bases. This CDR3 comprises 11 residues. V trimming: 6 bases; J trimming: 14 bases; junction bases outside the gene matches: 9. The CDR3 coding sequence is TGTGCCAGCAGGCGGCGACAGGGCAAAACCTTC. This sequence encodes CASRRRQGKTF.

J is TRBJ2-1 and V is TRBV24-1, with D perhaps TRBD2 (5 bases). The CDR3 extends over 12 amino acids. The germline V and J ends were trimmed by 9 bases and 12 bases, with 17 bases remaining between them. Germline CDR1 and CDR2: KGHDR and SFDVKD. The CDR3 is CATADLSMRQFF. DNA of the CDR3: TGTGCCACCGCGGACTTATCAATGAGGCAGTTCTTC.

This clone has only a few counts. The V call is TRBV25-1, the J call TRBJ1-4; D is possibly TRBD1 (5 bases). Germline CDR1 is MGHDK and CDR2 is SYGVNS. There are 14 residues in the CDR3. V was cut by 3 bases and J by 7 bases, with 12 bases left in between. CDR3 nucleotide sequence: TGTGCCAGCAGTGAGGCAGGGAGGACTGAAAAACTGTTTTTT. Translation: CASSEAGRTEKLFF.

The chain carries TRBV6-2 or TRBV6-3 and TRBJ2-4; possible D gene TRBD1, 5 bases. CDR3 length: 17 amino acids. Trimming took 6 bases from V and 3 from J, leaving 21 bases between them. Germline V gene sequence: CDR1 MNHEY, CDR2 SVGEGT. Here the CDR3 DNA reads TGTGCCAGCAGCCCCCCTCCTAATTGGGGCGGCAAAAACATTCAGTACTTC. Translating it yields CASSPPPNWGGKNIQYF.

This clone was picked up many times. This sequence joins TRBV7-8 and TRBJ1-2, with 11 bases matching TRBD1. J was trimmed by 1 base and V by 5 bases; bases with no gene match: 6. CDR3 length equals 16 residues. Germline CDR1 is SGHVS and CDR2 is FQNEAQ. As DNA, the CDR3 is TGTGCCAGCAGCCCGGACAGGGGGCTGGGTAACTATGGCTACACCTTC. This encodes CASSPDRGLGNYGYTF.

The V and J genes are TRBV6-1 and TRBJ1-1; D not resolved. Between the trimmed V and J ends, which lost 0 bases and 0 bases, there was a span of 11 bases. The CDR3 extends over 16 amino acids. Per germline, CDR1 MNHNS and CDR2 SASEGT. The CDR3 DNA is TGTGCCAGCAGTGAAGCAAGAATTTACTTGAACACTGAAGCTTTCTTT. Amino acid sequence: CASSEARIYLNTEAFF.

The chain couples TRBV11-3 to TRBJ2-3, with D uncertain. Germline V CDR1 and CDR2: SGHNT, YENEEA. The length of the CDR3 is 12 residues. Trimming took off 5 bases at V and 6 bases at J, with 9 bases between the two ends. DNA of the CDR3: TGTGCCAGCAGCGCGTCAGGTGATACGCAGTATTTT. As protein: CASSASGDTQYF.

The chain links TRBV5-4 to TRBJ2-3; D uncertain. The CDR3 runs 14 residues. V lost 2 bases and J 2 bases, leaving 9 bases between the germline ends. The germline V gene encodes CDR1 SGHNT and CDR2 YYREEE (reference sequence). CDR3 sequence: CASSLDSFTDTQYF. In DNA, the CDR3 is TGTGCCAGCAGCTTAGACTCATTCACAGATACGCAGTATTTT.

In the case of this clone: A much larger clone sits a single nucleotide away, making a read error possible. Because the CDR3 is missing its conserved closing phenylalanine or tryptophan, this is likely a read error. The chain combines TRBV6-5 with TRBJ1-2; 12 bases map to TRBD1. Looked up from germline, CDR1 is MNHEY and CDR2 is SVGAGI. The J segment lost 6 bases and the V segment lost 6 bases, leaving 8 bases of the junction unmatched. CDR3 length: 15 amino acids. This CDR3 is CASRTGTGGRHGYTL. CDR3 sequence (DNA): TGTGCCAGCAGAACCGGGACAGGGGGCCGCCATGGCTACACCCTC.

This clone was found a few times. Written as DNA, the CDR3 is TGTGCCAGTAGTGTCGGGACACTTGTCTCTGGAAACACCATATATTTT. It codes for CASSVGTLVSGNTIYF. This chain joins TRBV19 and TRBJ1-3, with D perhaps matching TRBD1 (6 bases). CDR1 and CDR2 from the germline V gene are LNHDA and SQIVND (reference sequence). This CDR3 comprises 16 residues. Trimming took off 5 bases at V and 0 bases at J, with 14 bases between the two ends.

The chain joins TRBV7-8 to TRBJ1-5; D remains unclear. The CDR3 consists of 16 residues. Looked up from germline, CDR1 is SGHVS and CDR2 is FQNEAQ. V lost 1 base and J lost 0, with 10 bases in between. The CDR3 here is CASSLVWGGSNQPQHF. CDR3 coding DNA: TGTGCCAGCAGCTTAGTCTGGGGAGGTAGCAATCAGCCCCAGCATTTT.

The DNA for the CDR3 is TGTGCCAGCAGCTTGGCTAGCGGATACAATGAGCAGTTCTTC. This translates into CASSLASGYNEQFF. The chain is built from TRBV27 and TRBJ2-1; 7 bases align to TRBD2. The V gene's germline CDR1 is MNHEY and CDR2 SMNVEV (reference sequence). The ends lost 6 bases at V and 4 bases at J; junction bases unmatched: 6. This CDR3 has 14 amino acids.

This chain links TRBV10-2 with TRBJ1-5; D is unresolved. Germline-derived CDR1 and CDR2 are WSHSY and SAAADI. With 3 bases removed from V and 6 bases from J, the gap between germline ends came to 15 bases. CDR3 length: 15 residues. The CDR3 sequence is CASSEGPGFVQPQHF. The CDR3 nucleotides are TGCGCCAGCAGTGAAGGTCCCGGGTTTGTTCAGCCCCAGCATTTT.

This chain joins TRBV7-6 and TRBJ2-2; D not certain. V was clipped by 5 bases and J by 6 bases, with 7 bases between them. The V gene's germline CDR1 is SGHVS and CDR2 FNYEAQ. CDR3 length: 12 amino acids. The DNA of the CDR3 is TGTGCCAGCAGCCCCGGTCCCGGGGAGCTGTTTTTT. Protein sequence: CASSPGPGELFF.

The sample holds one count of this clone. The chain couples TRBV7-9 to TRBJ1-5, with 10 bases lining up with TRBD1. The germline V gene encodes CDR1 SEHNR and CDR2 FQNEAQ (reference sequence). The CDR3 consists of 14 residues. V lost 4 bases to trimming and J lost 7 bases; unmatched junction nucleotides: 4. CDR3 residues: CASSWTGGGQPQHF. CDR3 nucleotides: TGTGCCAGCAGCTGGACAGGGGGTGGGCAGCCCCAGCATTTT.